The sequence of this T cell receptor beta chain was determined in a study of cytomegalovirus exposure and HLA in healthy donors. Findings and caveats of the study: Presence/absence analyses supposed approximately even sequencing depth among donors.

Notes on this clone: Its antigen is still unknown.

As for the donors, each was a healthy bone marrow donor. Trimming removed 2 bases at V and 3 bases at J, with 16 bases between. The CDR3 contains 16 residues. In germline, CDR1 is SEHNR, CDR2 FQNEAQ (reference sequence). It was with 60 Vbeta and 13 Jbeta primers that the PCR ran. TCRdb's copy holds only in-frame clones and misses some; the assay was immunoSEQ multiplex PCR. The sample has 150,000 to 200,000 clones; roughly 79% are singletons. The chain recombines TRBV7-9 with TRBJ1-1; maybe TRBD1 (5 bases). This receptor was obtained from a woman under 30 in good health and CMV-seropositive. Sequenced material: PBMCs. The CDR3 loop is CASSLISFGQDTEAFF. The CDR3 DNA reads TGTGCCAGCAGCTTAATTTCCTTCGGACAAGACACTGAAGCTTTCTTT.